The rows below give T cell receptor beta chains drawn from one sample of a study of OX40 agonist ivuxolimab in advanced cancers. Measured with immunoSEQ multiplex PCR; TCRdb has only the in-frame clones, and not every one. Of about 68,000 clones in the sample, approximately 83% are singletons; the top ten hold 1.4%. The sample here was CD4+ or CD8+ T cells sorted from blood, taken in a trial of the OX40 agonist ivuxolimab. The receptors were sampled from an adult with an advanced solid tumor such as melanoma, head and neck, liver or kidney cancer. Each CDR3 is given with its conserved first and last residue. A D gene is named only where the DNA matches it firmly. Where a row states a size, it is once, few, many or the class of an expanded clone; other rows omit it.

CDR3	DNA	V	size	D	J
CASRQSKALETQYF	TGTGCCAGCAGGCAGTCGAAAGCCCTAGAGACCCAGTACTTC	TRBV7-9	-	-	TRBJ2-5
CAWSTFEGAVQPQHF	TGTGCCTGGAGTACATTCGAGGGGGCGGTTCAGCCCCAGCATTTT	TRBV30	-	TRBD1	TRBJ1-5
CASSKGPASEETQYF	TGCGCCAGCAGCAAGGGACCCGCTTCCGAAGAGACCCAGTACTTC	TRBV5-1	-	-	TRBJ2-5
CASMRGQGGETQYF	TGTGCCAGCATGCGGGGACAGGGAGGGGAGACCCAGTACTTC	TRBV6-1	-	TRBD1	TRBJ2-5
CASSGRGDTEAFF	TGCGCCAGCAGCGGCCGGGGGGACACTGAAGCTTTCTTT	TRBV5-1	-	-	TRBJ1-1
CASSFPGQGPRGTDTQYF	TGTGCCAGCAGTTTCCCGGGACAGGGTCCGAGGGGTACAGATACGCAGTATTTT	TRBV27	-	TRBD1	TRBJ2-3
CASSILGTDNSPLHF	TGTGCCAGTAGTATCTTGGGGACAGATAATTCACCCCTCCACTTT	TRBV19	-	TRBD1	TRBJ1-6
CASRKGTDYSPLHF	TGTGCCAGCAGAAAAGGGACGGATTATTCACCCCTCCACTTT	TRBV19	-	-	TRBJ1-6
CASSSGGPYEQYF	TGTGCCAGCTCTAGCGGGGGCCCTTACGAGCAGTACTTC	TRBV7-2	-	TRBD2	TRBJ2-7
CASSYSAGRNTEAFF	TGTGCCAGCAGTTACTCCGCGGGGAGGAACACTGAAGCTTTCTTT	TRBV6-5	-	-	TRBJ1-1
CASSIDRHQETQYF	TGCGCCAGCTCCATCGACAGGCACCAAGAGACCCAGTACTTC	TRBV5-1	-	-	TRBJ2-5
CASSLGTDYSPLHF	TGTGCCAGCAGCCTCGGGACAGATTATTCACCCCTCCACTTT	TRBV6-5	-	TRBD1	TRBJ1-6
CASSQDTMIGNTIYF	TGCGCCAGCAGCCAAGATACGATGATCGGAAACACCATATATTTT	TRBV4-1	many	-	TRBJ1-3
CASKDAQGPYNEQFF	TGTGCCAGCAAGGACGCCCAGGGCCCTTACAATGAGCAGTTCTTC	TRBV6-1	-	-	TRBJ2-1
CASSTGGTGQETQYF	TGCGCCAGCAGCACGGGAGGGACAGGGCAAGAGACCCAGTACTTC	TRBV5-1	-	-	TRBJ2-5
CATSRDAFSYEQYF	TGTGCCACCAGCAGAGACGCGTTTTCCTACGAGCAGTACTTC	TRBV15	-	-	TRBJ2-7
CASGTGGQPQHF	TGTGCCAGTGGGACCGGCGGCCAGCCCCAGCATTTT	TRBV28	-	-	TRBJ1-5
CASSVAMGLHTDTQYF	TGTGCCAGCAGCGTAGCTATGGGACTCCACACAGATACGCAGTATTTT	TRBV9	-	-	TRBJ2-3
CASSPSPYSGGAYEQYF	TGTGCCAGCAGCCCCTCCCCCTATAGCGGGGGGGCCTACGAGCAGTACTTC	TRBV9	few	TRBD2	TRBJ2-7
CASSLGGEGRAGETQYF	TGTGCCAGCAGTTTAGGGGGGGAGGGGCGGGCCGGAGAGACCCAGTACTTC	TRBV27	-	TRBD2	TRBJ2-5
CASSDTRVLDTQYF	TGTGCCAGCAGTGACACCAGGGTGCTAGATACGCAGTATTTT	TRBV2	-	-	TRBJ2-3
CASSEPPTSGYTF	TGTGCCAGCAGTGAACCCCCGACATCAGGCTACACCTTC	TRBV6-5	-	-	TRBJ1-2
CASRAGASTDTQYF	TGTGCCAGCAGGGCAGGGGCTAGCACAGATACGCAGTATTTT	TRBV7-2	-	-	TRBJ2-3
CASSQELAGTYEQYF	TGTGCCAGCAGCCAAGAACTAGCGGGAACCTACGAGCAGTACTTC	TRBV6-4	-	TRBD2	TRBJ2-7
CASSRDRATYSNQPQHF	TGTGCCAGCAGTCGGGACAGGGCAACCTATTCCAATCAGCCCCAGCATTTT	TRBV2	-	TRBD1	TRBJ1-5
CASSFTLTGVNTEAFF	TGTGCCAGCAGCTTCACTTTGACAGGGGTGAACACTGAAGCTTTCTTT	TRBV5-8	-	TRBD1	TRBJ1-1
CATGGGLATDTQYF	TGTGCTACCGGCGGGGGGTTGGCCACAGATACGCAGTATTTT	TRBV10-3	-	TRBD2	TRBJ2-3
CASSMIVGYGDIQYF	TGTGCCAGTAGTATGATCGTTGGATATGGGGACATTCAGTACTTC	TRBV19	-	-	TRBJ2-4
CASSWQGTEAFF	TGCGCCAGCAGCTGGCAGGGCACTGAAGCTTTCTTT	TRBV5-1	-	-	TRBJ1-1
CAWTRGQPFGSPLHF	TGTGCCTGGACTCGGGGACAGCCTTTTGGGTCACCCCTCCACTTT	TRBV30	-	TRBD1	TRBJ1-6
CASRDTQYF	TGTGCCAGCAGGGATACGCAGTATTTT	TRBV2	-	-	TRBJ2-3
CASRPGQGEKLFF	TGCGCCAGCAGACCGGGACAGGGCGAAAAACTGTTTTTT	TRBV5-1	-	TRBD1	TRBJ1-4
CASIPPDRANYGYTF	TGTGCCAGCATTCCCCCTGACAGAGCTAACTATGGCTACACCTTC	TRBV28	-	-	TRBJ1-2
CASGDSFYEQYF	TGTGCCAGCGGGGACAGCTTCTACGAGCAGTACTTC	TRBV6-1	-	TRBD1	TRBJ2-7
CASSESSLTYEQYF	TGTGCCAGCAGTGAAAGTAGTCTCACCTACGAGCAGTACTTC	TRBV6-1	-	-	TRBJ2-7
CASRRGGTYNEQFF	TGTGCCAGCCGGAGGGGGGGGACCTACAATGAGCAGTTCTTC	TRBV2	-	-	TRBJ2-1
CASRRPNPGETQYF	TGTGCCAGCAGACGGCCCAACCCGGGAGAGACCCAGTACTTC	TRBV7-9	-	-	TRBJ2-5
CASSLGDGVRNQPQHF	TGTGCCAGCAGCTTGGGGGATGGGGTACGCAATCAGCCCCAGCATTTT	TRBV7-9	-	-	TRBJ1-5
CASSSPGQGNTQYF	TGTGCCAGCAGCTCCCCGGGACAGGGGAACACGCAGTATTTT	TRBV5-5	once	TRBD1	TRBJ2-3
CASSNRHRGENQPQHF	TGTGCCAGTAGTAACCGTCATCGGGGCGAAAATCAGCCCCAGCATTTT	TRBV19	-	-	TRBJ1-5
CAWSAPGRSNYGYTF	TGTGCCTGGAGTGCGCCGGGACGGTCGAACTATGGCTACACCTTC	TRBV30	-	-	TRBJ1-2
CASSPNRGFRSGANVLTF	TGCGCCAGCAGTCCTAACCGGGGATTCCGTTCTGGGGCCAACGTCCTGACTTTC	TRBV23-1	-	-	TRBJ2-6
CASSPNGGNEKLFF	TGTGCCAGCAGTCCAAATGGAGGGAATGAAAAACTGTTTTTT	TRBV6-1	-	-	TRBJ1-4
CASSAGVQSPLHF	TGCGCCAGCAGCGCAGGGGTCCAATCACCCCTCCACTTT	TRBV10-1	-	-	TRBJ1-6
CAISQTGLAGSSSYNEQFF	TGTGCCATCAGTCAAACAGGACTAGCGGGGTCCAGCTCCTACAATGAGCAGTTCTTC	TRBV10-3	once	TRBD2	TRBJ2-1
CASSQEGETQYF	TGTGCCAGCAGCCAAGAGGGGGAGACCCAGTACTTC	TRBV4-2	-	-	TRBJ2-5
CASSLDIYGYTF	TGTGCCAGCAGCTTAGACATTTATGGCTACACCTTC	TRBV7-8	few	-	TRBJ1-2
CASSEDSQGFNEQFF	TGTGCCAGCAGTGAAGATTCCCAGGGGTTCAATGAGCAGTTCTTC	TRBV6-1	-	-	TRBJ2-1
CASSPTSVSSYEQYF	TGTGCCAGTAGTCCGACTAGCGTTAGCTCCTACGAGCAGTACTTC	TRBV19	-	TRBD2	TRBJ2-7
CASSESRAGANTGELFF	TGCGCCAGCAGTGAGTCGAGGGCGGGGGCGAACACCGGGGAGCTGTTTTTT	TRBV10-2	-	TRBD2	TRBJ2-2
CASTLYDVSGVREQYF	TGTGCCAGCACCCTTTACGACGTCAGCGGGGTCCGCGAGCAGTACTTC	TRBV7-2	-	TRBD2	TRBJ2-7
CASSSGQGGNYGYTF	TGCGCCAGCAGCTCGGGACAGGGAGGAAACTATGGCTACACCTTC	TRBV5-1	-	TRBD1	TRBJ1-2
CASSPSGGSSYEQYF	TGTGCCAGCAGCCCAAGCGGGGGGAGCTCCTACGAGCAGTACTTC	TRBV7-8	-	TRBD2	TRBJ2-7
CASSPQGLYGYTF	TGTGCCAGCAGCCCTCAAGGTCTATATGGCTACACCTTC	TRBV7-9	-	-	TRBJ1-2
CASSLARQYSYEQYF	TGCGCCAGCAGCTTGGCCCGGCAGTACTCCTACGAGCAGTACTTC	TRBV5-1	-	-	TRBJ2-7